The clone carrying this TCR beta chain was seen a handful of times. Its antigen is unidentified. CDR3 size: 14 residues. Trimming shortened V by 2 bases and J by 1 base, and 9 bases separated the two germline ends. CDR1 MNHNY and CDR2 SVGAGI come from the germline V gene (reference sequence). These data originate in a study of cytomegalovirus exposure and HLA in healthy donors. Findings and caveats of the study: An analysis that was carried out later associated approximately 15,000 TCR beta sequences with HLA alleles at 0.05 false discovery rate.

The PCR employed 60 Vbeta primers together with 13 Jbeta primers. How the authors handled the data: It was a later analysis that counted about 80 million unique TCR beta chains, of which 9 million to 13 million were shared. TCRdb's copy holds only in-frame clones and misses some; the assay was immunoSEQ multiplex PCR. The V and J calls and clone size are taken from that table; D and trimming were inferred from the DNA. In the table there are more than 100,000 clones, roughly 85% of which are singletons. The J gene is TRBJ2-7, the V gene TRBV6-6; D unclear. The receptor comes from a man aged 40-49 years in good health and CMV-seronegative. Sequencing used PBMCs. Here the CDR3 DNA reads TGTGCCAGCAGTTACACGGGTTTTTCCTACGAGCAGTACTTC. Its protein is CASSYTGFSYEQYF.